Described below is a single T cell receptor (beta chain) sequence and its context. The sample comes from a study of control samples from healthy donors and cancer patients. Libraries were prepared by immunoSEQ multiplex PCR; TCRdb keeps only in-frame clonotypes and omits some of them. This table has about 120,000 clones, about 91% appearing once. The ends lost 3 bases at V and 0 bases at J; junction bases unmatched: 10. Germline lookup yields CDR1 SGDLS and CDR2 YYNGEE. The CDR3 spans 17 residues. The rearrangement links TRBV9 to TRBJ1-1; 8 bases fit TRBD1. The sample comprised blood. The source is a man in his forties or fifties in good health. The DNA for the CDR3 is TGTGCCAGCAGCGGAAATCATGGACAGGGTTTGAACACTGAAGCTTTCTTT. It yields the protein CASSGNHGQGLNTEAFF.